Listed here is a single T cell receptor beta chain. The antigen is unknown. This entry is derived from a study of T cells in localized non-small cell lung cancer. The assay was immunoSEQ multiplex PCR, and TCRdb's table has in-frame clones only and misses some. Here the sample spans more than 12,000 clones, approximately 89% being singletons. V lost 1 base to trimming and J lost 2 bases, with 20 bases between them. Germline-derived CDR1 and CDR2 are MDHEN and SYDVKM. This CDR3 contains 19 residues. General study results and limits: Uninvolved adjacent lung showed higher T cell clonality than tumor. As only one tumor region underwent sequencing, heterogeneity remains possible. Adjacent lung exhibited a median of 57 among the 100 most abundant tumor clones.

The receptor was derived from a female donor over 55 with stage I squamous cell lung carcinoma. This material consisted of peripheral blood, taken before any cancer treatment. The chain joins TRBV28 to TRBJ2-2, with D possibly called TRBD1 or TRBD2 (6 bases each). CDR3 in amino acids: CASSLYLNSQGGNTGELFF. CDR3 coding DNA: TGTGCCAGCAGTTTATATCTAAATTCACAGGGAGGAAACACCGGGGAGCTGTTTTTT.